Listed below are T cell receptor beta chains from one sample, sequenced in a study of immune evolution from preneoplasia to lung adenocarcinoma. Here immunoSEQ multiplex PCR was the method, and the copy in TCRdb shows in-frame clones only, minus some. The sample holds some 4,900 clones; 60% to 80% are singletons and the top ten take about 28%. Sequenced: FFPE normal lung tissue adjacent to the tumor. These receptors were collected from a person between 55 and 69 years old with lung adenocarcinoma. CDR3s include the opening cysteine and the closing phenylalanine or tryptophan. D genes are given only for firm matches. Only some rows state a clone size, as once, few, many or a class for expanded clones.

V	J	size	D	CDR3	DNA
TRBV18	TRBJ2-5	-	-	CASSPGGPLPQYF	TGTGCCAGCTCACCGGGGGGACCCTTACCCCAGTACTTC
TRBV29-1	TRBJ2-4	few	TRBD1	CSVELRDRGGDIQYF	TGCAGCGTTGAATTGAGAGACAGGGGGGGGGACATTCAGTACTTC
TRBV5-5	TRBJ1-1	-	-	CASSLGLGNTEAFF	TGTGCCAGCAGCTTGGGTTTAGGGAACACTGAAGCTTTCTTT
TRBV7-6	TRBJ2-2	-	-	CASSLARDQMGGELFF	TGTGCCAGCAGCTTAGCGAGGGACCAGATGGGCGGGGAGCTGTTTTTT
TRBV10-2	TRBJ2-7	-	TRBD2	CASRQTSGSYEQYF	TGCGCCAGCAGACAGACTAGCGGATCCTACGAGCAGTACTTC
TRBV6-5	TRBJ1-2	-	TRBD1	CASSYVEGARRGYTF	TGTGCCAGCAGTTACGTGGAGGGGGCGCGTAGGGGCTACACCTTC
TRBV21-1	TRBJ1-2	-	-	CASSKRDRASSNYGYTF	TGTGCCAGCAGCAAGCGGGACAGGGCTTCCTCTAACTATGGCTACACCTTC
TRBV10-2	TRBJ2-3	-	-	CASSVGLTKYF	TGCGCCAGCAGTGTTGGCTTAACCAAGTATTTT
TRBV2	TRBJ1-2	-	-	CASGRDLGRGGYTF	TGTGCCAGCGGAAGGGATCTGGGCAGGGGTGGCTACACCTTC
TRBV2	TRBJ1-5	-	-	CASSREAGGNQPQHF	TGTGCCAGCTCGAGAGAGGCGGGGGGGAATCAGCCCCAGCATTTT
TRBV5-1	TRBJ2-7	-	-	CASSLSSTTYEQYF	TGCGCCAGCAGCTTATCCTCCACGACCTACGAGCAGTACTTC
TRBV19	TRBJ2-3	-	-	CASSQGLADTQYF	TGTGCCAGTAGTCAAGGGTTGGCCGATACGCAGTATTTT
TRBV4-2	TRBJ2-7	few	TRBD2	CASSQDQGLAGASYEQYF	TGTGCCAGCAGCCAAGATCAAGGGCTAGCGGGAGCGTCCTACGAGCAGTACTTC
TRBV6-1	TRBJ2-4	few	-	CASSVGEVVIQYF	TGTGCCAGCAGTGTTGGGGAAGTAGTCATTCAGTACTTC
TRBV28	TRBJ2-1	-	-	CASSPDVSSYNEQFF	TGTGCCAGCAGTCCCGACGTAAGCTCCTACAATGAGCAGTTCTTC
TRBV9	TRBJ2-7	once	TRBD2	CASSPGGGNPHEQYF	TGTGCCAGCAGCCCGGGGGGAGGGAATCCCCACGAGCAGTACTTC
TRBV9	TRBJ2-1	-	TRBD2	CASSVGASGRYNEQFF	TGTGCCAGCAGCGTAGGAGCTAGCGGGAGATACAATGAGCAGTTCTTC
TRBV20-1	TRBJ2-1	-	TRBD1	CSAWDSNEQFF	TGCAGTGCTTGGGACAGCAATGAGCAGTTCTTC
TRBV28	TRBJ2-7	-	-	CASSLRGSYEQYF	TGTGCCAGCAGTTTGAGGGGATCCTACGAGCAGTACTTC
TRBV19	TRBJ1-6	-	-	CASSPTGKIGSPLHF	TGTGCCAGTAGCCCCACAGGGAAGATTGGTTCACCCCTCCACTTT
TRBV7-2	TRBJ1-1	-	-	CASSLAAWGTEAFF	TGTGCCAGCAGCTTAGCCGCCTGGGGCACTGAAGCTTTCTTT
TRBV9	TRBJ1-1	-	-	CASSVGPPGATEAFF	TGTGCCAGCAGCGTAGGTCCCCCGGGGGCGACCGAAGCTTTCTTT
TRBV19	TRBJ2-2	-	-	CASSWGQNTGELFF	TGTGCCAGTAGTTGGGGGCAGAACACCGGGGAGCTGTTTTTT
TRBV11-2	TRBJ1-1	once	TRBD1	CASSLNDRGLTEAFF	TGTGCCAGCAGCTTAAACGACAGGGGGCTTACTGAAGCTTTCTTT
TRBV28	TRBJ1-2	-	-	CASSLSGSGKDGYTF	TGTGCCAGCAGTTTGTCCGGGTCCGGGAAGGATGGCTACACCTTC
TRBV6-5	TRBJ2-2	-	-	CASSEWDTGELFF	TGTGCCAGCAGTGAGTGGGACACCGGGGAGCTGTTTTTT
TRBV7-2	TRBJ2-7	few	-	CASSLARAGLNEQYF	TGTGCCAGCAGCTTAGCGCGGGCAGGGTTAAACGAGCAGTACTTC
TRBV7-6	TRBJ2-2	-	TRBD1	CASSSGQVRTGELFF	TGTGCCAGCAGCTCGGGACAGGTCCGCACCGGGGAGCTGTTTTTT
TRBV29-1	TRBJ1-1	once	TRBD1	CSTTRRTGVGNTEAFF	TGCAGCACTACTCGAAGGACAGGGGTGGGGAACACTGAAGCTTTCTTT
TRBV10-3	TRBJ1-1	-	-	CAISESGTEAFF	TGTGCCATCAGTGAGTCCGGGACTGAAGCTTTCTTT
TRBV5-1	TRBJ2-2	-	-	CASSLGPNTGELFF	TGCGCCAGCAGCTTGGGACCGAACACCGGGGAGCTGTTTTTT